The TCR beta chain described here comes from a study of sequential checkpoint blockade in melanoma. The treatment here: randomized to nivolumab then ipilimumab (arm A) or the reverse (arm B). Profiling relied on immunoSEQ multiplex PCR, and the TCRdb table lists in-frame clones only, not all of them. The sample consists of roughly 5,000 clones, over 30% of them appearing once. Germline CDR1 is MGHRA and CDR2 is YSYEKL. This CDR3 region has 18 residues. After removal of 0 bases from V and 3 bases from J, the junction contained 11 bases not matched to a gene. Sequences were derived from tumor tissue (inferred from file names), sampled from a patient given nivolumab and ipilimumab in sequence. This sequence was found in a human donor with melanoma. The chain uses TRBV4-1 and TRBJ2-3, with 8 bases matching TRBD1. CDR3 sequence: CASSQDLFDRGKTDTQYF. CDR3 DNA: TGCGCCAGCAGCCAAGATTTATTCGACAGGGGAAAAACAGATACGCAGTATTTT.